This T cell receptor (beta chain) appears in the sequencing data of a study of T cells in Graves' hyperthyroidism and ophthalmopathy. Study-wide context: At the time of initial diagnosis and before any treatment, peripheral blood was collected.

This clonotype was counted ten times or more. TCR beta CDR3 sequences were amplified from RNA transcripts. The HTBI primer set was used in a first-round RT-PCR of the TCR CDR3. TCRdb used MiXCR to reprocess the multiplex PCR reads, holding one entry per CDR3 protein. The data contain around 99,000 distinct CDR3 sequences, approximately 15% of them seen just once; the ten biggest clones take up about 44%. The study based diagnoses on clinical symptoms, serum thyroxine and TRAb, thyroid ultrasound and orbital computed tomography. Per the germline V gene, CDR1 is SGHRS and CDR2 is YFSETQ. Trimming removed 0 bases at V and 7 bases at J, with 8 bases between. CDR3 size: 13 residues.

The receptor's source is a woman between 45 and 65 years old with Graves' hyperthyroidism. Sequenced input: blood. The chain joins TRBV5-1 to TRBJ2-1, with D unclear. CDR3 DNA: TGCGCCAGCAGCTTGGGGACGGCTAATGAGCAGTTCTTC. Amino acids: CASSLGTANEQFF. Full variable domain (outside the CDR3, taken from reference TRBV5-1 and TRBJ2-1): KAGVTQTPRYLIKTRGQQVTLSCSPISGHRSVSWYQQTPGQGLQFLFEYFSETQRNKGNFPGRFSGRQFSNSRSEMNVSTLELGDSALYLCASSLGTANEQFFGPGTRLTVL.